This T cell receptor beta chain appears in the sequencing data of a study of control samples from healthy donors and cancer patients. This clone has just one count. Sequencing used immunoSEQ multiplex PCR; TCRdb keeps in-frame clones, though not all of them. The table includes roughly 100,000 clones, 86% detected once. V lost 7 bases, J lost 1 base, and 7 bases stayed unmatched. The length of the CDR3 is 14 residues. In germline, CDR1 is SNHLY, CDR2 FYNNEI. This TCR derives from a woman aged 50 to 60 in good health. The chain is built from TRBV2 and TRBJ2-7; TRBD2 aligns across 7 bases. Material: blood. CDR3 sequence: CASTLAALSYEQYF. The CDR3 nucleotides are TGTGCCAGCACCCTAGCGGCGTTATCCTACGAGCAGTACTTC.